This entry lists 20 T cell receptor beta chains sequenced from one sample in a study of T cell repertoires in cytomegalovirus infection. These receptors have no identified antigens. TCRdb passed the reads through MiXCR, listing each CDR3 protein once. The sample holds some 500,000 distinct CDR3 sequences, 40% seen once. The sample consisted of cultured PBMCs, taken from culture after CMV antigen stimulation. The receptors derive from a human donor in good health (CMV status not recorded). Some clones in this sample may be carry-over from other donors' samples.

V gene TRBV14 combines with J gene TRBJ2-3; 8 bases fit TRBD1. V dropped 3 bases and J dropped 4; count of bases not matched to a gene: 3. The CDR3 extends over 14 amino acids. Germline V gives CDR1 SGHDN, CDR2 FVKESK. The CDR3: CASSQRTGPDTQYF. The CDR3, as DNA: TGTGCCAGCAGCCAGCGGACAGGGCCAGATACGCAGTATTTT.

This clonotype was detected a few times. The chain links TRBV7-2 to TRBJ2-3; D is perhaps TRBD2 (5 bases). Germline lookup yields CDR1 SGHTA and CDR2 FQGNSA. Trimming cost V 3 bases and J 2 bases, with 12 bases left between them. The CDR3 length is 15 residues. CDR3 DNA sequence: TGTGCCAGCAGCTTCCCACTAGGGCCCACAGATACGCAGTATTTT. Its protein product is CASSFPLGPTDTQYF.

This clonotype was counted a few times. The chain couples TRBV11-2 to TRBJ2-4, with D tentatively TRBD1 or TRBD2 (6 bases each). CDR1 SGHAT and CDR2 FQNNGV come from the germline V gene. The V and J ends lost 1 base and 9 bases respectively, with 10 bases between them. The CDR3 is made up of 13 amino acids. In DNA, the CDR3 is TGTGCCAGCAGCTTAGGGGGGGCCCCCATTCAGTACTTC. It encodes CASSLGGAPIQYF.

This clonotype has only a few counts. CDR3 nucleotides: TGCAGCGTGACCGGACGGCTCACAGATACGCAGTATTTT. Protein: CSVTGRLTDTQYF. The rearrangement uses TRBV29-1 and TRBJ2-3; D remains ambiguous. Germline V gene data show CDR1 as SQVTM and CDR2 as ANQGSEA. There are 13 residues in the CDR3. With 6 bases removed from V and 2 bases from J, the gap between germline ends came to 12 bases.

This clonotype was detected only a few times. The chain employs TRBV6-1 and TRBJ1-6, with D tentatively TRBD1 (5 bases). The V gene's germline CDR1 is MNHNS and CDR2 SASEGT. This CDR3 spans 16 amino acids. Trimming stripped 0 bases from V and 7 bases from J, with 13 bases between. The CDR3 protein is CASSEAWTTENSPLHF. The DNA for the CDR3 is TGTGCCAGCAGTGAAGCGTGGACGACAGAGAATTCACCCCTCCACTTT.

This clonotype was picked up a small number of times. The chain uses TRBV7-2 and TRBJ1-6; 8 bases line up with TRBD1. V was pared by 2 bases and J by 8 bases, with 17 bases of the junction left unmatched. The length of the CDR3 is 19 residues. Germline loops: CDR1 SGHTA, CDR2 FQGNSA. The DNA for the CDR3 is TGTGCCAGCAGCTTATGGGCCCCACGGACAGGGAGGTCGGATTCACCCCTCCACTTT. It translates to CASSLWAPRTGRSDSPLHF. The full variable domain, in which reference TRBV7-2 and TRBJ1-6 provide the parts outside the CDR3, is GAGVSQSPSNKVTEKGKDVELRCDPISGHTALYWYRQSLGQGLEFLIYFQGNSAPDKSGLPSDRFSAERTGGSVSTLTIQRTQQEDSAVYLCASSLWAPRTGRSDSPLHFGNGTRLTVT.

The rearrangement links TRBV7-6 to TRBJ1-3; perhaps TRBD1 as D (5 bases). From germline, CDR1 is SGHVS and CDR2 FNYEAQ. V shed 5 bases and J shed 3 bases, with 11 bases lying between them. This CDR3 is 14 amino acids long. The CDR3 DNA is TGTGCCAGCAGCCCGGGGGGAATTGGAAACACCATATATTTT. This codes for CASSPGGIGNTIYF.

This chain connects TRBV4-3 to TRBJ2-4; 8 bases match TRBD2. After removal of 1 base from V and 12 bases from J, the junction contained 5 bases not matched to a gene. The CDR3 is 13 residues long. Germline lookup yields CDR1 LGHNA and CDR2 YSLEER. The CDR3 reads CASSQAGGGPQYF. The CDR3 DNA reads as TGCGCCAGCAGCCAAGCGGGGGGGGGACCTCAGTACTTC.

The J gene is TRBJ1-2, the V gene TRBV6-6; no firm D call. This CDR3 contains 12 residues. Trimming removed 6 bases at V and 6 bases at J, with 11 bases between. Germline lookup yields CDR1 MNHNY and CDR2 SVGAGI (reference sequence). For the CDR3, the DNA is TGTGCCAGCAGGGGCTCGGCGGATGGCTACACCTTC. The encoded protein is CASRGSADGYTF.

The DNA for the CDR3 is TGTGCCAGCAGCTTTGGGCGTGCAGATACGCAGTATTTT. Protein product: CASSFGRADTQYF. The chain employs TRBV11-1 and TRBJ2-3; D not certain. The V end lost 3 bases, the J end lost 4 bases, and 8 bases lay between the germline ends. Germline-derived CDR1 and CDR2 are SGHAT and FQDESV (reference sequence). The CDR3 totals 13 residues. Based on the CDR3 plus reference TRBV11-1 and TRBJ2-3, the full variable domain is EAEVAQSPRYKITEKSQAVAFWCDPISGHATLYWYRQILGQGPELLVQFQDESVVDDSQLPKDRFSAERLKGVDSTLKIQPAELGDSAMYLCASSFGRADTQYFGPGTRLTVL.

This chain links TRBV27 with TRBJ1-1, with TRBD1 identical over 7 bases. The CDR3 sequence is 14 residues long. Germline lookup yields CDR1 MNHEY and CDR2 SMNVEV (reference sequence). The V and J ends lost 3 bases and 5 bases, in that order; junction bases with no gene match: 6. The CDR3 coding sequence is TGTGCCAGCAGTTTTGATGGCAGGGGGACTGAAGCTTTCTTT. Translated: CASSFDGRGTEAFF.

This chain connects TRBV7-9 to TRBJ2-3; a possible D gene is TRBD1 (6 bases). Deletions cut 11 bases from V and 6 bases from J, with 15 bases between. This CDR3 has 12 amino acids. In germline, CDR1 is SEHNR, CDR2 FQNEAQ (reference sequence). CDR3 protein: CASAGAIDTQYF. The CDR3 nucleotides read TGTGCCTCGGCAGGGGCGATTGATACGCAGTATTTT. Full variable domain (remainder filled in from reference TRBV7-9 and TRBJ2-3): DTGVSQNPRHKITKRGQNVTFRCDPISEHNRLYWYRQTLGQGPEFLTYFQNEAQLEKSRLLSDRFSAERPKGSFSTLEIQRTEQGDSAMYLCASAGAIDTQYFGPGTRLTVL.

This clonotype occurred a few times. The J gene is TRBJ2-2, the V gene TRBV18; 7 bases align to TRBD2. CDR1 is KGHSH, CDR2 LQKENI, per germline. The V and J ends lost 0 bases and 5 bases, in that order; junction bases with no gene match: 6. The CDR3 has 16 residues. The CDR3 DNA sequence: TGTGCCAGCTCACCACCGTCGCGGCGGGGGACCGGGGAGCTGTTTTTT. Amino acid sequence: CASSPPSRRGTGELFF.

This clonotype was seen more than once but under ten times. The rearrangement joins TRBV7-7 to TRBJ2-1; 13 bases map to TRBD2. CDR3 length: 15 residues. Germline loops: CDR1 SSHAT, CDR2 FNYEAQ (reference sequence). J gave up 7 bases and V 5 bases, and 5 bases lay outside the gene matches. The CDR3 nucleotides read TGTGCCAGCAGCGTCGGACTAGCGGGAGATAATGAGCAGTTCTTC. Protein product: CASSVGLAGDNEQFF.

CDR3 protein: CSVEPDSLNTEAFF. CDR3 DNA sequence: TGCAGCGTTGAACCCGACAGCTTGAACACTGAAGCTTTCTTT. The V and J genes are TRBV29-1 and TRBJ1-1; D is perhaps TRBD1 (5 bases). The V end lost 2 bases, the J end lost 0 bases, and 10 bases lay between the germline ends. The germline V gene encodes CDR1 SQVTM and CDR2 ANQGSEA. The CDR3 runs 14 residues. Based on the CDR3 plus reference TRBV29-1 and TRBJ1-1, the full variable domain is SAVISQKPSRDICQRGTSLTIQCQVDSQVTMMFWYRQQPGQSLTLIATANQGSEATYESGFVIDKFPISRPNLTFSTLTVSNMSPEDSSIYLCSVEPDSLNTEAFFGQGTRLTVV.

This clonotype was seen ten or more times. The chain carries TRBV7-6 and TRBJ2-2; 11 bases are shared with TRBD1. Germline CDR1 SGHVS, CDR2 FNYEAQ. V was clipped by 1 base and J by 2 bases; unmatched bases: 0. The CDR3 is made up of 16 amino acids. The CDR3 region is CASSLGTGGNTGELFF. For the CDR3, the DNA is TGTGCCAGCAGCTTAGGGACAGGGGGCAACACCGGGGAGCTGTTTTTT.

V usage is TRBV4-3 and J usage is TRBJ2-3; unclear D gene. Germline loops: CDR1 LGHNA, CDR2 YSLEER. The CDR3 has 14 amino acids. V lost 2 bases to trimming and J lost 2 bases, with 8 bases between them. In DNA form, the CDR3 reads TGCGCCAGCAGCCAAAGGGAACACACAGATACGCAGTATTTT. Translation gives CASSQREHTDTQYF.

The chain employs TRBV19 and TRBJ2-5, with D perhaps TRBD2 (7 bases). Trimming cost V 6 bases and J 5 bases, with 19 bases left between them. The V gene's germline CDR1 is LNHDA and CDR2 SQIVND (reference sequence). The CDR3 totals 15 residues. The CDR3 protein is CASSPAGGPRETQYF. In nucleotides, the CDR3 is TGTGCCAGTAGCCCGGCCGGGGGGCCGCGGGAGACCCAGTACTTC.

The J gene is TRBJ1-3, the V gene TRBV20-1; no firm D call. Trimming cost V 0 bases and J 0 bases, with 9 bases left between them. This CDR3 has 15 residues. CDR1 is DFQATT, CDR2 SNEGSKA, per germline (reference sequence). The CDR3 loop is CSAREGYLSGNTIYF. The CDR3 DNA reads as TGCAGTGCTAGAGAAGGGTACCTCTCTGGAAACACCATATATTTT.

This rearrangement joins TRBV7-2 to TRBJ2-3, with 7 bases aligning to TRBD2. The CDR3 length is 15 residues. V dropped 6 bases and J dropped 5; count of bases not matched to a gene: 11. Germline loops: CDR1 SGHTA, CDR2 FQGNSA. Here the CDR3 DNA reads TGTGCCAGCAGTCGGACTGGCGGGAGAATAGATACGCAGTATTTT. It translates to CASSRTGGRIDTQYF.